This TCR beta chain comes out of a study of CD8 T cells in Susac syndrome. The CDR3 covers 14 residues. V was shortened by 4 bases and J by 0 bases, with 8 bases between the two germline ends. Germline-derived CDR1 and CDR2 are SGDLS and YYNGEE. The RNA, about 0.5 to 1 ug, was put through reverse transcription using random hexamers. By means of immunoSEQ multiplex PCR, TCR beta CDR3 spanning 54 Vbeta and 13 Jbeta underwent amplification. TCRdb redid the calling of the immunoSEQ multiplex PCR reads with MiXCR, one entry per CDR3 protein. The table shows roughly 150,000 distinct CDR3 sequences, with around 95% occurring only once. TCR beta from blood CD8+ and CD4+ T cells was sequenced. TEMRA cells were FACS-enriched, and CD8+ and CD4+ T cells were isolated negatively.

The sequence was obtained from a human donor with multiple sclerosis. This chain connects TRBV9 to TRBJ1-3, with D possibly TRBD1 on 6 matching bases. The sample taken for sequencing was CD8+ T cells from PBMCs. The CDR3 loop reads CASSQGSSGNTIYF. The CDR3 nucleotides are TGTGCCAGCAGCCAGGGGTCCTCTGGAAACACCATATATTTT.